Each of the 19 T cell receptor beta chains below was sequenced from the same sample in a study of T cells in Graves' hyperthyroidism and ophthalmopathy. Template material for amplifying TCR beta CDR3 regions consisted of RNA transcripts. The TCR CDR3 first-round RT-PCR relied on the HTBI primer set. TCRdb re-analysed the multiplex PCR reads in MiXCR, keeping a single row per CDR3 protein. The table has about 26,000 distinct CDR3 sequences, roughly 45% seen once. Sequenced sample: blood. These receptors were taken from a woman aged 25 to 39 with Graves' hyperthyroidism.

This clonotype has just one count. The chain links TRBV19 to TRBJ2-1, with 7 bases identical to TRBD2. The CDR3 has 15 amino acids. Losses at the gene ends were 4 bases for V and 2 bases for J; bases not matched to a gene: 5. Germline V lookup: CDR1 LNHDA, CDR2 SQIVND (reference sequence). The CDR3 here is CASSKTGTTYNEQFF. As DNA, the CDR3 is TGTGCCAGTAGTAAGACCGGGACTACCTACAATGAGCAGTTCTTC.

By share, this clonotype counts as medium-sized. The chain couples TRBV19 to TRBJ2-2; D unclear. Germline values: CDR1 LNHDA, CDR2 SQIVND (reference sequence). V lost 6 bases, J lost 8 bases, and 16 bases lay in between. The CDR3 loop spans 14 amino acids. The CDR3 DNA is TGTGCCAGTAGCAAGCCGACGGAGAGAGGGGAGCTGTTTTTT. This encodes CASSKPTERGELFF.

The chain combines TRBV20-1 with TRBJ2-1; TRBD2 agrees at 10 bases. V trimming: 0 bases; J trimming: 5 bases; junction bases outside the gene matches: 1. CDR3 length: 14 amino acids. In germline, CDR1 is DFQATT, CDR2 SNEGSKA (reference sequence). CDR3 bases: TGCAGTGCTAGAGACCTAGCGGGAGACAATGAGCAGTTCTTC. Translated: CSARDLAGDNEQFF.

The chain couples TRBV5-1 to TRBJ2-3; D is unresolved. CDR3 length: 12 residues. CDR1 and CDR2 (germline): SGHRS, YFSETQ. Trimming took 1 base from V and 6 from J, leaving 6 bases between them. The CDR3 DNA reads TGCGCCAGCAGCTTGAGTGTGGATACGCAGTATTTT. The encoded protein is CASSLSVDTQYF.

This clonotype was picked up many times. The chain couples TRBV6-5 to TRBJ2-1; D is perhaps TRBD1 (6 bases). V gave up 0 bases and J gave up 6 bases, with 9 bases separating them. Germline V gives CDR1 MNHEY, CDR2 SVGAGI. The CDR3 runs to 14 residues. CDR3 loop: CASSYSTGVNEQFF. CDR3 sequence (DNA): TGTGCCAGCAGTTACTCGACAGGTGTCAATGAGCAGTTCTTC.

This clonotype was found many times. The rearrangement joins TRBV5-1 to TRBJ2-3; 7 nucleotides agree with TRBD2. The CDR3 has 15 amino acids. Germline assignment: CDR1 SGHRS and CDR2 YFSETQ. Losses at the gene ends were 2 bases for V and 2 bases for J; bases not matched to a gene: 5. Here the CDR3 DNA reads TGCGCCAGCAGCTTCTCTAGCGGATACACAGATACGCAGTATTTT. This translates into CASSFSSGYTDTQYF.

The sample holds a few counts of this clonotype. The CDR3 does not end in the conserved phenylalanine or tryptophan, so this is likely a read error. It is unclear where the CDR3 begins or ends on the DNA, so no DNA is shown, and the CDR3 is as TCRdb lists it. The V call is TRBV20-1, the J call TRBJ1-4. The CDR3 is 13 residues long, counting both termini. Germline assignment: CDR1 DFQATT and CDR2 SNEGSKA (reference sequence). The CDR3 loop is CSAIGSTNEKPFS.

In its sample, this clonotype was seen many times. The chain carries TRBV6-5 and TRBJ2-3; tentative D call: TRBD1 (6 bases). Between the trimmed V and J ends, which lost 7 bases and 1 base, there was a span of 12 bases. CDR3 size: 14 residues. CDR1 MNHEY and CDR2 SVGAGI come from the germline V gene. The DNA for the CDR3 is TGTGCCAGCATGAATGGACAGCGCACAGATACGCAGTATTTT. It codes for CASMNGQRTDTQYF.

The V gene is TRBV19, the J gene TRBJ2-7; tentatively, D is TRBD2 (5 bases). Germline V lookup: CDR1 LNHDA, CDR2 SQIVND (reference sequence). The V gene lost 1 base and the J gene lost 5 bases, with 12 bases spanning the gap. This CDR3 has 14 amino acids. The CDR3 sequence is CASSIGPGLNEQYF. The DNA of the CDR3 is TGTGCCAGTAGTATAGGACCGGGGTTGAACGAGCAGTACTTC.

The table lists this clonotype with a few counts. V and J are TRBV20-1 and TRBJ2-3; D is possibly TRBD2 (6 bases). The germline V gene encodes CDR1 DFQATT and CDR2 SNEGSKA (reference sequence). The CDR3 loop spans 18 amino acids. Trimming removed 3 bases from V and 0 bases from J, with 22 bases in between. The CDR3 DNA sequence: TGCAGTGCTAGGCGTGACTTAGGACTACCGGAAAGCACAGATACGCAGTATTTT. Protein: CSARRDLGLPESTDTQYF.

This clonotype was observed many times. The gene calls are TRBV19 and TRBJ2-2, with a possible D match to TRBD1 (6 bases). CDR1 is LNHDA and CDR2 is SQIVND in the germline V gene (reference sequence). With 3 bases removed from V and 1 base from J, the gap between germline ends came to 12 bases. CDR3 length: 16 amino acids. The CDR3 protein is CASSIRARGNTGELFF. As DNA, the CDR3 is TGTGCCAGTAGTATCAGGGCCAGGGGGAACACCGGGGAGCTGTTTTTT.

This clonotype was picked up many times. The chain has TRBV5-1 and TRBJ2-2; D remains unclear. The CDR3 totals 14 residues. The germline V gene encodes CDR1 SGHRS and CDR2 YFSETQ. V gave up 0 bases and J gave up 5 bases, with 8 bases separating them. CDR3 nucleotides: TGCGCCAGCAGCTTGGGTCTGCCAACCGGGGAGCTGTTTTTT. Amino acids: CASSLGLPTGELFF.

The chain joins TRBV6-1 to TRBJ1-1, with D perhaps matching TRBD1 (5 bases). The CDR3 spans 14 residues. The V end lost 7 bases, the J end lost 3 bases, and 15 bases lay between the germline ends. CDR1 MNHNS and CDR2 SASEGT come from the germline V gene. The DNA of the CDR3 is TGTGCCAGCACCCCATGGGGACGGGACACTGAAGCTTTCTTT. Its protein is CASTPWGRDTEAFF.

The J gene is TRBJ1-1, the V gene TRBV20-1; D is perhaps TRBD1 (6 bases). The germline CDR1 and CDR2 sequences are DFQATT and SNEGSKA (reference sequence). Trimming left V 1 base short and J 4 bases short, with 7 bases between. The CDR3 sequence is 12 residues long. The DNA for the CDR3 is TGCAGTGCTAGAGGGGGGCTCACTGAAGCTTTCTTT. This codes for CSARGGLTEAFF.

This clonotype occurred many times. The rearrangement links TRBV6-6 to TRBJ1-2; perhaps TRBD1 as D (6 bases). The CDR3 totals 13 residues. V lost 6 bases and J lost 2, with 10 bases in between. Germline loops: CDR1 MNHNY, CDR2 SVGAGI (reference sequence). The CDR3 loop reads CASSLQGNYGYTF. The CDR3 nucleotides read TGTGCCAGCAGCCTCCAGGGGAACTATGGCTACACCTTC.

The chain employs TRBV15 and TRBJ2-7; 9 nucleotides align to TRBD1. The germline V gene has CDR1 LNHNV and CDR2 YYDKDF (reference sequence). The V segment lost 5 bases and the J segment 5 bases; nucleotides outside the gene matches: 10. The CDR3 loop spans 15 amino acids. CDR3 bases: TGTGCCACCAGCTTGAAGACAGGGGGTGTCAACGAGCAGTACTTC. This encodes CATSLKTGGVNEQYF.

The sample holds many counts of this clonotype. The rearrangement uses TRBV7-3 and TRBJ2-2; 7 bases are a match to TRBD2. Looked up from germline, CDR1 is SGHTA and CDR2 is FQGTGA. The junction had 8 bases not matched to a gene; V was cut back by 2 bases and J by 5 bases. This CDR3 has 16 amino acids. Written as DNA, the CDR3 is TGTGCCAGCAGCTTACTGGCGGGAGAGGGGACCGGGGAGCTGTTTTTT. Translation gives CASSLLAGEGTGELFF.

This clonotype is deemed medium-sized. The genes are TRBV24-1 and TRBJ2-2, with a weak D call TRBD1 (6 bases). Trimming left V 9 bases short and J 3 bases short, with 13 bases between. CDR1 is KGHDR and CDR2 is SFDVKD in the germline V gene. The CDR3 runs to 14 residues. The CDR3 nucleotides read TGTGCCACCTCAAGGACAGACTACACCGGGGAGCTGTTTTTT. This gives the protein CATSRTDYTGELFF.

The V and J genes are TRBV10-3 and TRBJ2-7, with 7 nucleotides matching TRBD1. The CDR3 is made up of 14 amino acids. The germline gives CDR1 ENHRY, CDR2 SYGVKD. The junction had 6 bases not matched to a gene; V was cut back by 6 bases and J by 1 base. Here the CDR3 DNA reads TGTGCCATCAGCGACAGACAGGGTTCCTACGAGCAGTACTTC. The encoded protein is CAISDRQGSYEQYF.